One and the same sample provided the 13 T cell receptor beta chains below, sequenced in a study of regulatory T cells in long-lasting Graves disease (dated by TCRdb to about 2021). Sample time point, as interpreted from the label and publication: persistent/refractory GD, antithyroid drugs over 5 years with positive TRAb. For both TCR sequencing and RNA sequencing, RNA was extracted from PBMCs in TRIzol. Receptor amplification or capture employed multiplex PCR. Sequencing took place on an Illumina HiSeq 4000. TCR beta libraries were built with iRepertoire HTBI primers and Arm-PCR amplification of CDR3 regions. TCRdb reprocessed the public reads (quality trimming at Q25 with fastp, clone calling with MiXCR) and kept in-frame beta chains. CDR3 protein duplicates are merged, each entry listing the most common genes and DNA. The sample profile shows 350,000 to 450,000 distinct CDR3 sequences; more than 20% of them were found once. The leading ten clones occupy about 20% of the sample.

This specimen consisted of peripheral blood mononuclear cells (PBMCs), obtained when the disease was refractory, from a patient treated with antithyroid drugs. The source of these receptors is a female donor with Graves disease.

CDR3 nucleotide sequence: TGCGCCAGCAGCCTAACTAGCAGCCAGAACGATGAGCAGTTCTTC. Its protein is CASSLTSSQNDEQFF. The chain couples TRBV4-1 to TRBJ2-1; weak D call: TRBD2 (6 bases). CDR1 and CDR2 (germline): MGHRA, YSYEKL. The germline V and J ends were trimmed by 4 bases and 8 bases, with 18 bases remaining between them. This CDR3 is built from 15 residues.

This chain uses TRBV19 with TRBJ1-4, with 9 bases that match TRBD1. In germline, CDR1 is LNHDA, CDR2 SQIVND (reference sequence). The CDR3 extends over 17 amino acids. Trimming at V came to 5 bases and at J to 3 bases, leaving 10 bases not matched to a gene. The CDR3, as DNA: TGTGCCAGTAGTCTCCGGACAGGGGACAATCCTAATGAAAAACTGTTTTTT. It encodes CASSLRTGDNPNEKLFF.

This clonotype was detected a few times. The chain links TRBV25-1 to TRBJ1-1; 8 bases fit TRBD1. V lost 9 bases and J lost 5; bases outside the gene matches: 2. This CDR3 comprises 11 residues. Germline CDR1 MGHDK, CDR2 SYGVNS. DNA of the CDR3: TGTGCCAGTAACAGGGGGACTGAAGCTTTCTTT. Translating it yields CASNRGTEAFF.

Regarding this clonotype: One base away lies a much larger clone, so this may be a sequencing read error. The rearrangement joins TRBV11-2 to TRBJ2-4; 7 nucleotides agree with TRBD1. J gave up 6 bases and V 5 bases, and 7 bases lay outside the gene matches. This CDR3 region has 14 residues. The germline CDR1 and CDR2 sequences are SGHAT and FQNNGV. This chain's CDR3 is CASSGGQTLNIQYF. The DNA for the CDR3 is TGTGCCAGCAGCGGGGGACAGACGTTAAACATTCAGTACTTC.

This clonotype was seen many times. The gene calls are TRBV7-2 and TRBJ2-5, with D uncertain. Between the trimmed V and J ends, which lost 5 bases and 2 bases, there was a span of 3 bases. This CDR3 has 11 amino acids. Germline CDR1 is SGHTA and CDR2 is FQGNSA. CDR3 loop: CASSEQETQYF. The CDR3 nucleotides are TGTGCCAGCAGCGAACAAGAGACCCAGTACTTC. Drawing the rest from reference TRBV7-2 and TRBJ2-5, the complete variable domain is GAGVSQSPSNKVTEKGKDVELRCDPISGHTALYWYRQSLGQGLEFLIYFQGNSAPDKSGLPSDRFSAERTGGSVSTLTIQRTQQEDSAVYLCASSEQETQYFGPGTRLLVL.

This clonotype was seen many times. J is TRBJ2-2 and V is TRBV7-2; a possible D gene is TRBD2 (5 bases). Germline V gene data show CDR1 as SGHTA and CDR2 as FQGNSA. The CDR3 loop spans 15 amino acids. V was cut by 0 bases and J by 4 bases, with 9 bases left in between. The CDR3 spells CASSLALVATGELFF. CDR3 nucleotides: TGTGCCAGCAGCTTAGCACTAGTAGCCACCGGGGAGCTGTTTTTT.

At least ten counts were recorded for this clonotype. V usage is TRBV7-9 and J usage is TRBJ1-4; unclear D gene. The V gene lost 2 bases and the J gene lost 4 bases, with 8 bases spanning the gap. CDR3 length: 14 residues. The germline CDR1 and CDR2 sequences are SEHNR and FQNEAQ (reference sequence). The CDR3 is CASSLMEFNEKLFF. The CDR3 DNA is TGTGCCAGCAGCTTAATGGAGTTTAATGAAAAACTGTTTTTT.

DNA for the CDR3: TGCGCCAGCAGCTTGGATCGGGGGATGAACTATGGCTACACCTTC. It yields the protein CASSLDRGMNYGYTF. V and J are TRBV5-1 and TRBJ1-2, with D possibly matching TRBD1 (5 bases). In germline, CDR1 is SGHRS, CDR2 YFSETQ. The germline V and J ends were trimmed by 0 bases and 2 bases, with 11 bases remaining between them. The CDR3 runs 15 residues. The full variable domain, with the rest looked up from reference TRBV5-1 and TRBJ1-2, is KAGVTQTPRYLIKTRGQQVTLSCSPISGHRSVSWYQQTPGQGLQFLFEYFSETQRNKGNFPGRFSGRQFSNSRSEMNVSTLELGDSALYLCASSLDRGMNYGYTFGSGTRLTVV.

This chain uses TRBV19 with TRBJ2-7, with 11 nucleotides matching TRBD2. Germline V gene sequence: CDR1 LNHDA, CDR2 SQIVND (reference sequence). V gave up 6 bases and J gave up 4 bases; unmatched junction bases: 8. This CDR3 comprises 15 residues. Here the CDR3 reads CASSLTSGSMYEQYF. Written as DNA, the CDR3 is TGTGCCAGTAGCCTCACTAGCGGGAGTATGTACGAGCAGTACTTC.

Ten or more counts support this clonotype. V usage is TRBV2 and J usage is TRBJ1-6, with D possibly matching TRBD1 (5 bases). The germline V and J ends were trimmed by 5 bases and 7 bases, with 9 bases remaining between them. Germline lookup yields CDR1 SNHLY and CDR2 FYNNEI. The CDR3 is made up of 13 amino acids. Here the CDR3 reads CASSRDGNSPLHF. The CDR3 DNA follows: TGTGCCAGCAGTCGGGACGGGAATTCACCCCTCCACTTT.

This clonotype was observed many times. The chain joins TRBV7-2 to TRBJ2-7; 10 nucleotides match TRBD2. The CDR3 contains 15 residues. CDR1 is SGHTA and CDR2 is FQGNSA in the germline V gene. V was pared by 5 bases and J by 2 bases, with 6 bases of the junction left unmatched. CDR3 sequence reads: CASSHSGRAPYEQYF. CDR3 nucleotides: TGTGCCAGCAGCCACAGCGGGAGGGCCCCCTACGAGCAGTACTTC. The variable domain in full, completed from reference TRBV7-2 and TRBJ2-7, reads GAGVSQSPSNKVTEKGKDVELRCDPISGHTALYWYRQSLGQGLEFLIYFQGNSAPDKSGLPSDRFSAERTGGSVSTLTIQRTQQEDSAVYLCASSHSGRAPYEQYFGPGTRLTVT.

V usage is TRBV6-2 or TRBV6-3 and J usage is TRBJ1-5; 7 bases align to TRBD1. The J call is doubtful: the DNA matches TRBJ2-3 better. Germline CDR1 and CDR2: MNHEY and SVGEGT. The CDR3 consists of 12 residues. CDR3 protein: CASQGGGQPQYF. The CDR3, as DNA: TGTGCCAGCCAAGGGGGCGGTCAGCCCCAGTATTTT.

The V call is TRBV29-1, the J call TRBJ1-1; D gene ambiguous. This CDR3 has 12 amino acids. The germline V and J ends were trimmed by 5 bases and 5 bases, with 12 bases remaining between them. The germline gives CDR1 SQVTM, CDR2 ANQGSEA. The DNA for the CDR3 is TGCAGCGTTCCGAGATCTAGGACTGAAGCTTTCTTT. Protein sequence: CSVPRSRTEAFF.